The entry below gives a single T cell receptor beta chain sequence along with its context. The antigen is not known. The data originate from a study of T cell responses to AZD1222 COVID-19 vaccine. General observations from the study: Of spike-specific TCRs, nearly half reportedly target regions left unmutated in variants. It should be noted that donors were predominantly white British and more often female, and clonal diversity was possibly underestimated. Repertoires were sampled only after the peak T cell response. Two AZD1222 doses significantly raised spike-specific TCR breadth and depth over controls.

The table came from immunoSEQ multiplex PCR; TCRdb's copy has only in-frame clones and leaves some out. The sample includes about 110,000 clones, around 90% of them seen just once. The origin of this receptor is an adult in good health. The sample here was peripheral blood, taken on day 0 of AZD1222 vaccination.

DNA for the CDR3: TGTGCCAGCAGCCAAACGACAGGGAGGCGAGGCTACACCTTC. Its protein is CASSQTTGRRGYTF. This sequence joins TRBV3-1 (or the pseudogene TRBV3-2) and TRBJ1-2, with TRBD1 matching over 7 bases. This CDR3 contains 14 residues. From germline, CDR1 is LGHDT and CDR2 YNNKEL (reference sequence). Trimming at V came to 2 bases and at J to 8 bases, leaving 8 bases not matched to a gene.